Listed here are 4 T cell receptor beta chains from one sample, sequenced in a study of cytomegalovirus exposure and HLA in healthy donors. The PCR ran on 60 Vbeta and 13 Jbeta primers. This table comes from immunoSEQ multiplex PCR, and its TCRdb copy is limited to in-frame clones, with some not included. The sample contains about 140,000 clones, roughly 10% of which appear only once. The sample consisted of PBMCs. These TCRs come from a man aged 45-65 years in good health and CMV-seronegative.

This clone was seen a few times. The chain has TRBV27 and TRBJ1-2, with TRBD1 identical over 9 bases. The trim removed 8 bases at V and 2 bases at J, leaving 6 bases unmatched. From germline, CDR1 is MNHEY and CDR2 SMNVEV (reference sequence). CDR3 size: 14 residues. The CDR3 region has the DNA TGTGCCAGCGGGTTAGGGACAGGGAACTATGGCTACACCTTC. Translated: CASGLGTGNYGYTF.

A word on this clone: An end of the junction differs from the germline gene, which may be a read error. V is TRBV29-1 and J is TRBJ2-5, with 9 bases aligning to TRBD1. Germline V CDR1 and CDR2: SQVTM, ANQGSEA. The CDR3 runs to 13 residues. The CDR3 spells CGLRTGVKGTQHF. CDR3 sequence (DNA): TGCGGCCTACGGACAGGGGTGAAAGGGACCCAGCACTTC.

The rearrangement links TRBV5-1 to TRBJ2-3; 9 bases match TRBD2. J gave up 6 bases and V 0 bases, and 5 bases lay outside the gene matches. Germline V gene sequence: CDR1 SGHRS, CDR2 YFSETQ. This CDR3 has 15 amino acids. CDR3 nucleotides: TGCGCCAGCAGCTTGGGGACTAGCGAGGTGGATACGCAGTATTTT. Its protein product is CASSLGTSEVDTQYF.

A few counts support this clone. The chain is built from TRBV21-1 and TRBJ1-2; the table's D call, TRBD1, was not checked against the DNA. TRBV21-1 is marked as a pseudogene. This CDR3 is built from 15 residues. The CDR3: CASSQIGTGDLGYTF. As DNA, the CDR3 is TGTGCCAGCAGCCAGATAGGGACAGGAGATTTAGGCTACACCTTC.